This entry lists 5 T cell receptor beta chains sequenced from one sample in a study of cytomegalovirus exposure and HLA in healthy donors. The PCR had 60 Vbeta and 13 Jbeta primers. TCRdb's copy holds only in-frame clones and misses some; the assay was immunoSEQ multiplex PCR. Here the sample spans hundreds of thousands of clones, around 85% being singletons. The source material was PBMCs. These receptors came from a girl aged 2 to 10 in good health and CMV-seronegative.

V and J are TRBV6-1 and TRBJ2-5, with TRBD2 identical over 11 bases. The DNA end is a closer match to TRBJ2-7, so the J assignment may be wrong. The CDR3 contains 15 residues. CDR1 is MNHNS and CDR2 is SASEGT in the germline V gene. In nucleotides, the CDR3 is TGTGCCAGCAATATGGGACTAGCGGTCTCCTACGAGCAGTACTTC. Protein product: CASNMGLAVSYEQYF.

This chain uses TRBV15 with TRBJ2-7, with D possibly being TRBD2 (7 bases). This CDR3 contains 15 residues. Trimming shortened V by 1 base and J by 7 bases, and 17 bases separated the two germline ends. Germline CDR1 and CDR2: LNHNV and YYDKDF (reference sequence). CDR3 residues: CATSRAGGGGGEQYF. The DNA of the CDR3 is TGTGCCACCAGCAGAGCGGGGGGCGGTGGAGGGGAGCAGTACTTC.

The rearrangement links TRBV10-2 to TRBJ1-2; possibly TRBD1 for D (6 bases). Trimming took off 0 bases at V and 7 bases at J, with 9 bases between the two ends. The germline gives CDR1 WSHSY, CDR2 SAAADI. CDR3 length equals 13 residues. The CDR3 protein is CASSESRTVGYTF. The DNA of the CDR3 is TGCGCCAGCAGTGAGTCTCGGACAGTTGGCTACACCTTC.

The chain uses TRBV5-1 and TRBJ2-1; TRBD2 agrees at 8 bases. This CDR3 region has 16 residues. Germline-derived CDR1 and CDR2 are SGHRS and YFSETQ. V was pared by 4 bases and J by 1 base, with 7 bases of the junction left unmatched. CDR3 bases: TGCGCCAGCAGCCCGCGCAGCGGGGGTTCCTACAATGAGCAGTTCTTC. Translating it yields CASSPRSGGSYNEQFF.

V is TRBV19 and J is TRBJ2-7; 8 nucleotides align to TRBD1. This CDR3 spans 14 amino acids. Germline values: CDR1 LNHDA, CDR2 SQIVND (reference sequence). The V gene end was trimmed by 5 bases and the J gene end by 3 bases; junction bases not matched to a gene: 6. The DNA for the CDR3 is TGTGCCAGTAGTTTCGGCACAGGGGGCTACGAGCAGTACTTC. This translates into CASSFGTGGYEQYF. Filled out from reference TRBV19 and TRBJ2-7, the complete variable domain reads DGGITQSPKYLFRKEGQNVTLSCEQNLNHDAMYWYRQDPGQGLRLIYYSQIVNDFQKGDIAEGYSVSREKKESFPLTVTSAQKNPTAFYLCASSFGTGGYEQYFGPGTRLTVT.